This is a list of T cell receptor beta chains from one sample in a study of post-analysis software for immune sequencing data. TCRdb re-called the PCR reads through MiXCR, storing one row per CDR3 protein. The sample holds hundreds of thousands of distinct CDR3 sequences, 25% to 30% seen once. Material: blood. All receptors derive from a girl aged 5-17 years with multiple sclerosis. Both conserved end residues are part of each CDR3. A D gene is named only where the DNA matches it firmly. Clone size is given for some rows only: seen once, a few or many times, or a class if the clone is expanded.

>TRBV9|TRBD1|NA|TRBJ1-2
CASSLRTGDFGGYTF
TGTGCCAGCAGCCTCCGGACAGGGGACTTCGGCGGCTACACCTTC
>TRBV5-1|NA|NA|TRBJ1-2
CASSFGSKTGYGYTF
TGCGCCAGCAGCTTCGGTAGTAAGACAGGCTATGGCTACACCTTC
>TRBV20-1|NA|NA|TRBJ2-3
CSGRSGGLDTQYF
TGCAGTGGGCGGAGCGGAGGTTTGGATACGCAGTATTTT
>TRBV9|TRBD2|NA|TRBJ2-3
CASSGEGTTDTQYF
TGTGCCAGCAGCGGGGAGGGCACTACAGATACGCAGTATTTT
>TRBV5-1|TRBD2|few|TRBJ2-3
CASSLLSGRAEDTQYF
TGCGCCAGCAGCTTGCTTAGCGGGAGGGCCGAGGATACGCAGTATTTT
>TRBV5-1|TRBD1|NA|TRBJ2-2
CASSRIQGAMNTGELFF
TGCGCCAGCAGCCGAATCCAGGGGGCCATGAACACCGGGGAGCTGTTTTTT
>TRBV12-3/TRBV12-4|NA|NA|TRBJ1-5
CASSTAHQPQHF
TGTGCCAGCAGTACTGCTCATCAGCCCCAGCATTTT
>TRBV2|NA|many|TRBJ2-5
CASSEGRGETQYF
TGTGCCAGCAGTGAAGGGCGCGGAGAGACCCAGTACTTC
>TRBV20-1|TRBD1|NA|TRBJ2-5
CSAEDRTETQYF
TGCAGTGCTGAGGACAGGACAGAGACCCAGTACTTC
>TRBV11-2|NA|few|TRBJ2-5
CASSHPMGAQYF
TGTGCCAGCAGCCACCCTATGGGAGCCCAGTACTTC
>TRBV11-2|NA|NA|TRBJ2-3
CASSFTAATSTDTQYF
TGTGCCAGCAGCTTCACTGCTGCCACTAGCACAGATACGCAGTATTTT
>TRBV10-3|NA|NA|TRBJ2-7
CASLSRISYEQYF
TGTGCCAGTCTTTCTAGAATCTCCTACGAGCAGTACTTC
>TRBV25-1|NA|NA|TRBJ2-3
CASSYGGLVTDTQYF
TGTGCCAGCAGTTATGGGGGGCTTGTCACAGATACGCAGTATTTT
>TRBV7-9|NA|few|TRBJ2-5
CASSLAGSEEQETQYF
TGTGCCAGCAGCTTAGCGGGGTCGGAGGAACAAGAGACCCAGTACTTC
>TRBV6-5|NA|NA|TRBJ1-2
CASKMEGNFYGCTF
TGTGCCAGCAAGATGGAGGGGAATTTCTATGGCTGCACCTTC
>TRBV7-9|NA|NA|TRBJ1-2
CASSGRTQINYGYTF
TGTGCCAGCAGCGGACGGACACAGATTAACTATGGCTACACCTTC
>TRBV20-1|NA|NA|TRBJ2-7
CSARGGEHAYEQYF
TGCAGTGCTAGAGGGGGGGAGCACGCCTACGAGCAGTACTTC
>TRBV12-3/TRBV12-4|NA|NA|TRBJ1-5
CASSLLGQPQQF
TGTGCCAGCAGTTTGTTAGGTCAGCCCCAGCAGTTT
>TRBV6-5|NA|NA|TRBJ1-2
CASSPDSIYGYTF
TGTGCCAGCAGTCCCGACAGCATCTATGGCTACACCTTC
>TRBV29-1|TRBD2|NA|TRBJ2-5
CSFREAGKIQYF
TGCAGCTTTCGAGAAGCGGGAAAGATTCAGTACTTC
>TRBV29-1|NA|NA|TRBJ2-7
CSVAAKATGPRRYEQYF
TGCAGCGTTGCTGCGAAGGCAACCGGGCCCAGACGTTACGAGCAGTACTTC
>TRBV27|NA|NA|TRBJ2-7
CASSPRDSIYEQYF
TGTGCCAGCAGTCCGCGGGACTCCATCTACGAGCAGTACTTC
>TRBV4-1|NA|few|TRBJ2-1
CAGSLLLSRGDEQFF
TGCGCCGGCAGCCTTCTGCTTAGCAGGGGAGATGAGCAGTTCTTC
>TRBV6-5|TRBD1|NA|TRBJ1-5
CASSYLTGGNQPQHF
TGTGCCAGCAGTTACCTAACAGGGGGCAATCAGCCCCAGCATTTT
>TRBV20-1|NA|NA|TRBJ1-4
CSALRSSTTNEKLFF
TGCAGTGCCCTACGGAGTTCGACCACTAATGAAAAACTGTTTTTT
>TRBV10-3|TRBD2|NA|TRBJ2-3
CAIHSGAPSTDTQYF
TGTGCCATCCACAGCGGGGCACCGAGCACAGATACGCAGTATTTT
>TRBV5-6|NA|NA|TRBJ2-3
CASSLDRARSSDTQYF
TGTGCCAGCAGCTTGGACAGGGCTAGGTCGTCAGATACGCAGTATTTT
>TRBV5-5|NA|many|TRBJ2-7
CASSPASATVRGEQYF
TGTGCCAGCAGCCCAGCTTCTGCTACAGTCCGGGGAGAGCAGTACTTC
>TRBV20-1|NA|many|TRBJ1-2
CSAAYNRYTF
TGCAGTGCGGCGTACAATCGCTACACCTTC
>TRBV4-3|NA|few|TRBJ1-1
CASSASKGRTEAFF
TGCGCCAGCAGCGCAAGCAAGGGTAGGACTGAAGCTTTCTTT
>TRBV28|NA|NA|TRBJ2-3
CASSPDYGLDTQYF
TGTGCCAGCAGTCCGGACTATGGCCTAGATACGCAGTATTTT
>TRBV28|TRBD1|NA|TRBJ2-7
CASSLSTGGFFEQYF
TGTGCCAGCAGTCTAAGTACAGGGGGCTTTTTCGAGCAGTACTTC
>TRBV20-1|TRBD2|NA|TRBJ2-1
CSARDLGGRAYNEQFF
TGCAGTGCTAGAGATCTCGGCGGGAGGGCCTACAATGAGCAGTTCTTC
>TRBV7-9|TRBD2|many|TRBJ2-7
CASSHRLAGGFYEQYF
TGTGCCAGCAGCCACAGACTAGCGGGAGGTTTCTACGAGCAGTACTTC
>TRBV28|TRBD1|NA|TRBJ1-1
CASRPGQVAEAFF
TGTGCCAGCAGGCCGGGACAGGTAGCTGAAGCTTTCTTT
>TRBV5-1|NA|few|TRBJ2-6
CASSLPSGANVLTF
TGCGCCAGCAGCTTACCCTCTGGGGCCAACGTCCTGACTTTC
>TRBV20-1|TRBD1|few|TRBJ1-2
CSAKRDRALSYTF
TGCAGTGCTAAGAGGGACAGGGCACTCAGCTACACCTTC
>TRBV19|NA|NA|TRBJ2-1
CASSHQGPLNEQFF
TGTGCCAGTAGTCACCAGGGTCCCCTCAATGAGCAGTTCTTC
>TRBV11-2|NA|NA|TRBJ2-5
CASEGLQETQYF
TGTGCCAGTGAGGGCCTCCAAGAGACCCAGTACTTC
>TRBV10-2|TRBD2|few|TRBJ2-3
CASSEGVAGPTDTQYF
TGCGCCAGCAGTGAAGGGGTAGCGGGGCCTACAGATACGCAGTATTTT
>TRBV4-1|NA|many|TRBJ1-5
CASSQARGIWQPQHF
TGCGCCAGCAGCCAAGCCCGGGGGATATGGCAGCCCCAGCATTTT
>TRBV11-1|TRBD2|NA|TRBJ2-1
CASSLATSGACNEQFF
TGTGCCAGCAGCTTAGCGACTAGCGGGGCCTGCAATGAGCAGTTCTTC
>TRBV18|NA|NA|TRBJ1-2
CTSSSSAFEGYTF
TGTACCAGCTCATCCAGTGCCTTTGAGGGCTACACCTTC
>TRBV3-1|NA|NA|TRBJ2-7
CASSQARAPGEQYF
TGTGCCAGCAGCCAAGCGCGGGCTCCGGGGGAGCAGTACTTC
>TRBV5-1|NA|few|TRBJ2-3
CASSLAVTRWTDTQYF
TGCGCCAGCAGCTTGGCGGTGACTCGATGGACAGATACGCAGTATTTT
>TRBV7-2|TRBD1|NA|TRBJ1-2
CASSWTGQSLYTF
TGTGCCAGCAGCTGGACGGGACAGTCTCTTTACACCTTC
>TRBV5-4|TRBD1|NA|TRBJ1-2
CASRATGTGQLHGYTF
TGTGCCAGCAGGGCGACCGGGACAGGGCAATTACATGGCTACACCTTC
>TRBV9|NA|NA|TRBJ1-1
CTSSVATGHLSTEAFF
TGTACCAGCAGCGTAGCTACGGGACATCTGAGCACTGAAGCTTTCTTT
>TRBV5-1|TRBD1|NA|TRBJ1-1
CASSLGTGTGLNTEAFF
TGCGCCAGCAGCTTAGGAACCGGGACAGGTTTGAACACTGAAGCTTTCTTT
>TRBV28|NA|few|TRBJ2-5
CASSLMAAGQETQYF
TGTGCCAGCAGTTTGATGGCGGCCGGACAAGAGACCCAGTACTTC
>TRBV5-6|TRBD2|NA|TRBJ2-1
CASRPAGGTSSYNEQFF
TGTGCCAGCAGACCCGCGGGAGGGACTAGCAGCTACAATGAGCAGTTCTTC
>TRBV7-2|TRBD2|NA|TRBJ2-3
CASSLGLAIDTQYF
TGTGCCAGCAGCTTAGGACTAGCGATAGATACGCAGTATTTT
>TRBV18|NA|NA|TRBJ2-6
CASSPRATGRFLTGANVLTF
TGTGCCAGCTCACCACGAGCAACAGGGAGGTTCCTCACTGGGGCCAACGTCCTGACTTTC
>TRBV3-1|NA|NA|TRBJ2-5
CASSPSLAQETQYF
TGTGCCAGCAGCCCCTCTTTAGCCCAAGAGACCCAGTACTTC
>TRBV25-1|NA|NA|TRBJ1-2
CASTLDDHYGYTF
TGTGCCAGCACCCTTGATGACCACTATGGCTACACCTTC
>TRBV29-1|NA|NA|TRBJ2-2
CSARPSDAGELFF
TGCAGCGCCAGACCTAGCGACGCCGGGGAGCTGTTTTTT
>TRBV28|NA|NA|TRBJ1-2
CASSPRRGHYGYTF
TGTGCCAGCAGCCCCCGGCGGGGCCACTATGGCTACACCTTC